These 18 T cell receptor beta chains share one sample of origin, sequenced in a study of vaccination and CD4 T cells after COVID-19. Sequence data for DNA of cultured CD4+ T cells were generated by the Oncomine TCR Beta short-read assay. A single record per CDR3 protein comes from TCRdb applying MiXCR to the PCR reads. The data hold around 13,000 distinct CDR3 sequences, with roughly 21% observed a single time. The treatment denotes: 10-day PBMC culture with coronavirus spike peptide pools or control peptides (ViraFEST assay). These receptors' targets are unknown. Sequencing input: cultured CD4+ T cells from blood. Receptor source: a human donor with COVID-19.

A few counts support this clonotype. The chain joins TRBV24-1 to TRBJ2-2, with D unclear. Looked up from germline, CDR1 is KGHDR and CDR2 is SFDVKD. The CDR3 runs to 14 residues. V lost 6 bases and J 6 bases, leaving 13 bases between the germline ends. The CDR3 DNA is TGTGCCACCAGTCCCCCCTGGGATCCCGGGGAGCTGTTTTTT. Its translation is CATSPPWDPGELFF.

This clonotype has a handful of counts. V gene TRBV20-1 combines with J gene TRBJ2-6, with a weak D call TRBD1 (6 bases). This CDR3 is built from 17 residues. V lost 3 bases and J lost 0, with 15 bases in between. Germline assignment: CDR1 DFQATT and CDR2 SNEGSKA (reference sequence). The CDR3 protein is CSARDSSRSSGANVLTF. CDR3 sequence (DNA): TGCAGTGCTAGGGACAGCTCCCGTTCCTCTGGGGCCAACGTCCTGACTTTC.

The CDR3 DNA reads as TGCAGTGCTAGAATTAGGGCAATGGGGCACACAGATACGCAGTATTTT. It is translated as CSARIRAMGHTDTQYF. J is TRBJ2-3 and V is TRBV20-1, with D possibly TRBD1 on 5 matching bases. Germline CDR1 reads DFQATT; CDR2 reads SNEGSKA (reference sequence). Trimming pared 2 bases from V and 2 bases from J, leaving 17 bases between. The CDR3 length is 16 residues.

In its sample, this clonotype ranks as medium-sized. An end of the junction does not agree with germline; a read error may underlie this. The chain links TRBV15 to TRBJ2-5; D remains unclear. The germline CDR1 and CDR2 sequences are LNHNV and YYDKDF (reference sequence). This CDR3 spans 15 amino acids. The CDR3 region has the DNA TGTGCCACCAGCAGAGATCTGGAGAGCCAAGGGACCCAGTACTTC. This gives the protein CATSRDLESQGTQYF.

The chain links TRBV5-4 to TRBJ2-2, with 13 bases fitting TRBD2. J gave up 6 bases and V 0 bases, and 2 bases lay outside the gene matches. Germline CDR1 reads SGHNT; CDR2 reads YYREEE (reference sequence). The CDR3 totals 16 residues. CDR3 nucleotide sequence: TGTGCCAGCAGCTTGGCGACTAGCGGGGGGCCCGGGGAGCTGTTTTTT. It codes for CASSLATSGGPGELFF.

The rearrangement joins TRBV7-3 to TRBJ2-1, with a possible D match to TRBD1 (6 bases). The germline V gene has CDR1 SGHTA and CDR2 FQGTGA. With 2 bases removed from V and 9 bases from J, the gap between germline ends came to 11 bases. CDR3 size: 13 residues. CDR3 protein: CASSLSGTSEQFF. The CDR3 region has the DNA TGTGCCAGCAGCTTATCGGGGACAAGTGAGCAGTTCTTC.

This clonotype was seen a few times. The rearrangement uses TRBV19 and TRBJ1-1, with 10 bases matching TRBD1. The CDR3 is 18 amino acids. The trim removed 3 bases at V and 1 base at J, leaving 11 bases unmatched. Germline V CDR1 and CDR2: LNHDA, SQIVND (reference sequence). The CDR3 DNA follows: TGTGCCAGTAGTATCCAGACAGGGGGCAGTGGCGGGAACACTGAAGCTTTCTTT. Translation: CASSIQTGGSGGNTEAFF.

Within the sample, this clonotype is medium-sized. J is TRBJ2-3 and V is TRBV20-1, with D perhaps TRBD1 (5 bases). The V gene lost 5 bases and the J gene lost 5 bases, with 17 bases spanning the gap. The CDR3 totals 14 residues. The germline V gene encodes CDR1 DFQATT and CDR2 SNEGSKA (reference sequence). This CDR3 is CSAGGAKLGDTQYF. The CDR3 bases are TGCAGTGCTGGTGGGGCGAAGTTGGGAGATACGCAGTATTTT.

This chain uses TRBV9 with TRBJ1-5; tentative D call: TRBD1 (6 bases). Trimming pared 1 base from V and 5 bases from J, leaving 10 bases between. The CDR3 totals 14 residues. Germline-derived CDR1 and CDR2 are SGDLS and YYNGEE. Written as DNA, the CDR3 is TGTGCCAGCAGCGTATACAGGGATGATCAGCCCCAGCATTTT. Translating it yields CASSVYRDDQPQHF. The full variable domain, in which reference TRBV9 and TRBJ1-5 provide the parts outside the CDR3, is DSGVTQTPKHLITATGQRVTLRCSPRSGDLSVYWYQQSLDQGLQFLIQYYNGEERAKGNILERFSAQQFPDLHSELNLSSLELGDSALYFCASSVYRDDQPQHFGDGTRLSIL.

This chain uses TRBV25-1 with TRBJ2-7, with 7 bases matching TRBD1. The CDR3 has 15 amino acids. Germline loops: CDR1 MGHDK, CDR2 SYGVNS. Losses at the gene ends were 3 bases for V and 5 bases for J; bases not matched to a gene: 10. The CDR3 DNA reads TGTGCCAGCAGTGACCGGGACAGATTTGGACACGAGCAGTACTTC. Protein sequence: CASSDRDRFGHEQYF.

The chain combines TRBV18 with TRBJ2-3, with D possibly being TRBD2 (5 bases). The CDR3 extends over 14 amino acids. Germline V gene sequence: CDR1 KGHSH, CDR2 LQKENI. V lost 3 bases and J 0 bases, leaving 7 bases between the germline ends. The CDR3 region is CASSPTGSTDTQYF. DNA of the CDR3: TGTGCCAGCTCACCCACGGGGAGCACAGATACGCAGTATTTT.

V and J are TRBV12-3 or TRBV12-4 and TRBJ1-6, with D perhaps matching TRBD1 (5 bases). The V gene lost 8 bases and the J gene lost 7 bases, with 15 bases spanning the gap. The CDR3 sequence is 14 residues long. The CDR3, as DNA: TGTGCCAGCTCGGGGGGGGAGCGCAATTCACCCCTCCACTTT. Translation: CASSGGERNSPLHF.

This clonotype is classed as medium-sized. The chain recombines TRBV15 with TRBJ1-2; 12 positions agree with TRBD1. Germline CDR1 and CDR2: LNHNV and YYDKDF (reference sequence). With V trimmed by 0 bases and J by 8 bases, 7 bases remained unmatched. This CDR3 has 16 amino acids. DNA of the CDR3: TGTGCCACCAGCAGAGATAGGGGACAGGGGGCGAGCGGCTACACCTTC. Its protein product is CATSRDRGQGASGYTF.

This clonotype was seen more than once but under ten times. V and J are TRBV28 and TRBJ1-5; tentative D call: TRBD1 (5 bases). This CDR3 is built from 16 residues. Germline V gives CDR1 MDHEN, CDR2 SYDVKM. V lost 5 bases to trimming and J lost 4 bases, with 18 bases between them. The CDR3 sequence: CASSPPSGTLNQPQHF. DNA for the CDR3: TGTGCCAGCAGTCCTCCTTCAGGGACGTTGAATCAGCCCCAGCATTTT.

This clonotype has a handful of counts. This chain uses TRBV20-1 with TRBJ2-7, with TRBD1 matching 12 bases. The CDR3 length is 16 residues. V shed 3 bases, J shed 1 base, and the junction held 7 bases outside the gene matches. Germline assignment: CDR1 DFQATT and CDR2 SNEGSKA (reference sequence). In DNA, the CDR3 is TGCAGTGCTAGGCGTCGGGGACAGGGGGCTTCCTACGAGCAGTACTTC. This encodes CSARRRGQGASYEQYF.

The chain combines TRBV21-1 with TRBJ2-3; the table's D call, TRBD2, has no DNA check behind it. TRBV21-1 is listed as a pseudogene. The CDR3 covers 18 residues. In nucleotides, the CDR3 is TGTGCCAGCAGCAAAGTTCAGCGGGACTCACTTTTTGTGAATACGCAGTATTTT. Translation gives CASSKVQRDSLFVNTQYF.

This sequence joins TRBV19 and TRBJ1-3, with D perhaps TRBD1 (6 bases). Germline-derived CDR1 and CDR2 are LNHDA and SQIVND (reference sequence). The V end lost 5 bases, the J end lost 2 bases, and 25 bases lay between the germline ends. The CDR3 spans 19 residues. The CDR3 region has the DNA TGTGCCAGTAGTTCCCGCCCAGGGGCCTTCCTTGGCCCTGGAAACACCATATATTTT. Its translation: CASSSRPGAFLGPGNTIYF.

V usage is TRBV7-2 and J usage is TRBJ2-5, with a possible D match to TRBD2 (6 bases). CDR3 length: 14 amino acids. Germline lookup yields CDR1 SGHTA and CDR2 FQGNSA. Trimming left V 5 bases short and J 1 base short, with 11 bases between. For the CDR3, the DNA is TGTGCCAGCAGCCCCCTGGGGGGCCAAGAGACCCAGTACTTC. Translation gives CASSPLGGQETQYF.